This TCR beta chain came from a study of T and B cells in COVID-19 patients. Study information: Of 20 to 25 active-infection patients, 12 were critically ill with mechanical ventilation or extracorporeal membrane oxygenation. In the active-infection cohort, about 90% of the roughly 20 patients had comorbidities linked to unfavorable COVID-19 outcome.

Multiplex PCR with BIOMED2 TRB-A/B primer pools amplified TRB rearrangements. One entry per CDR3 protein results from TCRdb running MiXCR on the multiplex PCR reads. The sample lists 20,000 to 30,000 distinct CDR3 sequences; 30% to 35% were seen once. From blood, roughly 240-550 ng of genomic DNA served as TRB template. Per the germline V gene, CDR1 is SEHNR and CDR2 is FQNEAQ (reference sequence). V lost 5 bases and J lost 13; bases outside the gene matches: 15. The CDR3 sequence is 16 residues long. The sequence came from a human donor who had recovered from COVID-19. The sample was blood. The chain links TRBV7-9 to TRBJ2-1; the match to TRBD2 covers 12 bases. Here the CDR3 DNA reads TGTGCCAGCAGCCCCTCGGCTAGCGGGAGGGCAATTATCCAGTTCTTC. Translating it yields CASSPSASGRAIIQFF.